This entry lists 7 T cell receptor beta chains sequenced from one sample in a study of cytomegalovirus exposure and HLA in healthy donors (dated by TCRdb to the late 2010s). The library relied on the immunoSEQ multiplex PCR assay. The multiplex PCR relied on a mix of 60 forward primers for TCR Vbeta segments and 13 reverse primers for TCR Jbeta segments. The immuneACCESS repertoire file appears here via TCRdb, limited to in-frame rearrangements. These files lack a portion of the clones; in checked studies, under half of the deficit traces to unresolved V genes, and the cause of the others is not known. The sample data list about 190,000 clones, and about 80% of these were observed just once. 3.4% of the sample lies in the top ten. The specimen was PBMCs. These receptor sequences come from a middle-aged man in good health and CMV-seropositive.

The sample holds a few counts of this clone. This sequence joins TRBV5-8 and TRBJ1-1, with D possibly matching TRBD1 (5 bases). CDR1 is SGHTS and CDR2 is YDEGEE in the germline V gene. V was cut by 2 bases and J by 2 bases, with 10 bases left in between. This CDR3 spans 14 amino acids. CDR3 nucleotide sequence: TGTGCCAGCAGCTTCCGGACAAGAAACACTGAAGCTTTCTTT. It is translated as CASSFRTRNTEAFF.

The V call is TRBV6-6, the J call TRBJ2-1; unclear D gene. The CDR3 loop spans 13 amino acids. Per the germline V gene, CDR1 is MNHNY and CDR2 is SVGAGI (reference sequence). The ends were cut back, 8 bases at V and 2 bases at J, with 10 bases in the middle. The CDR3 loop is CASAEVPYNEQFF. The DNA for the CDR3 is TGTGCCAGCGCAGAGGTGCCCTACAATGAGCAGTTCTTC.

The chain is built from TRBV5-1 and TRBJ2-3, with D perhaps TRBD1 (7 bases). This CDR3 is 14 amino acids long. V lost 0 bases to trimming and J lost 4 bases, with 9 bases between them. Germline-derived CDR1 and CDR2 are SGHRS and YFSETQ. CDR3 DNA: TGCGCCAGCAGCTTGGGGAGGGGGCCAGATACGCAGTATTTT. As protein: CASSLGRGPDTQYF.

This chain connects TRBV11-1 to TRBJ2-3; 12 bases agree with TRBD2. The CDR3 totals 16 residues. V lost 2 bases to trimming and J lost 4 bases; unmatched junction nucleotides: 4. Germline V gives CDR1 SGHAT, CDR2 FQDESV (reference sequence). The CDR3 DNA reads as TGTGCCAGCAGCTTACTCCTAGCGGGAGGGGCAGATACGCAGTATTTT. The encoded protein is CASSLLLAGGADTQYF.

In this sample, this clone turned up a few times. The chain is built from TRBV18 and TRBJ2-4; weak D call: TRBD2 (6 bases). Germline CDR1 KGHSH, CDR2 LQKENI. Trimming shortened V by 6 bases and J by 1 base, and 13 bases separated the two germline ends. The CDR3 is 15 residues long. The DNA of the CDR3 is TGTGCCAGCTCCCACGGGGGTTTGGCCAAAAACATTCAGTACTTC. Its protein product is CASSHGGLAKNIQYF.

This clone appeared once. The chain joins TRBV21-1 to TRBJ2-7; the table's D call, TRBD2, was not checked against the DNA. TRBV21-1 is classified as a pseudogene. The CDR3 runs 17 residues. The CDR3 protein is CASSNWLGSGGRYEQYF. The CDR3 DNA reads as TGTGCCAGCAGCAATTGGCTCGGCTCGGGGGGCAGGTACGAGCAGTACTTC.

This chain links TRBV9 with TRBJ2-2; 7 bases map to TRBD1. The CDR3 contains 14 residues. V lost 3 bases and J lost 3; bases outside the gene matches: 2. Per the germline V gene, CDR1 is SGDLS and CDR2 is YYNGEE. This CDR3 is CASSATGDTGELFF. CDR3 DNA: TGTGCCAGCAGCGCCACAGGGGACACCGGGGAGCTGTTTTTT. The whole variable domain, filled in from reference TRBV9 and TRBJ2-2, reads DSGVTQTPKHLITATGQRVTLRCSPRSGDLSVYWYQQSLDQGLQFLIQYYNGEERAKGNILERFSAQQFPDLHSELNLSSLELGDSALYFCASSATGDTGELFFGEGSRLTVL.